Listed below are T cell receptor beta chains from one sample, sequenced in a study of cytomegalovirus exposure and HLA in healthy donors. Sequencing used immunoSEQ multiplex PCR; TCRdb keeps in-frame clones, though not all of them. The table records about 160,000 clones, around 88% of them present only once. The sample comprised PBMCs. All receptors derive from a woman aged 30 to 39 in good health and CMV-seronegative. CDR3s include the opening cysteine and the closing phenylalanine or tryptophan. A D gene is named only where the DNA matches it firmly. Where a row states a size, it is once, few, many or the class of an expanded clone; other rows omit it.

.,TRBV6-5,TRBJ2-7,.,TGTGCCAGCAGCCTATCCCGCCTAAGCTCCTACGAGCAGTACTTC,CASSLSRLSSYEQYF
.,TRBV27,TRBJ1-1,.,TGTGCCAGCAGTTTAAGGTGGAGGAACACTGAAGCTTTCTTT,CASSLRWRNTEAFF
TRBD1,TRBV7-2,TRBJ2-7,.,TGTGCCAGCAGCAGGCCGGGACAGGGTACCGAGCAGTACTTC,CASSRPGQGTEQYF
.,TRBV7-9,TRBJ2-7,.,TGTGCCAGCAGCTTAGAGTCCGCAGGGCTCGAGCAGTACTTC,CASSLESAGLEQYF
TRBD1,TRBV7-2,TRBJ2-7,.,TGTGCCAGCAGCTTATCCGGGACAGGGTTGTACGAGCAGTACTTC,CASSLSGTGLYEQYF
.,TRBV15,TRBJ1-5,once,TGTGCCACCAGCAGATACTCAGACAGGTTCGGCAATCAGCCCCAGCATTTT,CATSRYSDRFGNQPQHF
TRBD1,TRBV5-8,TRBJ2-3,.,TGTGCCAGCAGCATCCCGGGACAGGGGACAGATACGCAGTATTTT,CASSIPGQGTDTQYF
TRBD2,TRBV9,TRBJ2-1,.,TGTGCCAGCAGCGCGACCGGGACTAGAAGCAATGAGCAGTTCTTC,CASSATGTRSNEQFF
.,TRBV28,TRBJ1-5,.,TGTGCCAGCTTACGGGATAGGACTCAGCCCCAGCATTTT,CASLRDRTQPQHF
TRBD1,TRBV9,TRBJ1-4,.,TGTGCCAGCAGCGTAGGGCAGGGGGCTGGAAAACTGTTTTTT,CASSVGQGAGKLFF
TRBD1,TRBV7-9,TRBJ1-6,.,TGTGCCAGCAGCTCCCGGCGGGACAGGGTCCGCATCCCCCTCCACTTT,CASSSRRDRVRIPLHF
TRBD2,TRBV4-1,TRBJ2-5,.,TGCGCCAGCAGCCACCCGAGGGTTCTAGCGGGGAGGGAAGAGCAGTACTTC,CASSHPRVLAGREEQYF
.,TRBV6-1,TRBJ1-1,.,TGTGCCAGCAGCTATGCGTTAATGAACACTGAAGCTTTCTTT,CASSYALMNTEAFF
TRBD2,TRBV19,TRBJ2-1,.,TGTGCCAGTAGTACCGGGACTAGCGGGAGGCCAGAGCAGTTCTTC,CASSTGTSGRPEQFF
.,TRBV28,TRBJ1-1,few,TGTGCCAGCAGTTTGGGCTTCGCTGAAGCTTTCTTT,CASSLGFAEAFF
TRBD2,TRBV11-2,TRBJ2-7,.,TGTGCCAGCAGCCTTCTCCTAGCGGGAGTCTACGAGCAGTACTTC,CASSLLLAGVYEQYF
.,TRBV27,TRBJ2-4,.,TGTGCCAGCAGTTTATCGAGCACAGCACCTAAAAACATTCAGTACTTC,CASSLSSTAPKNIQYF
TRBD1,TRBV5-1,TRBJ2-5,.,TGCGCCAGCAGCCGATTCCCCACTGACAGGGTGGGAGAGACCCAGTACTTC,CASSRFPTDRVGETQYF
TRBD1,TRBV5-6,TRBJ1-1,.,TGTGCCAGCAGATACACGGGACAGGGGTCGACTGAAGCTTTCTTT,CASRYTGQGSTEAFF
.,TRBV6-1,TRBJ2-3,.,TGTGCCAGCACCCCAAGAAGGGGCAACACAGATACGCAGTATTTT,CASTPRRGNTDTQYF
.,TRBV5-4,TRBJ2-7,.,TGTGCCAGCAGCTTGGGGACATTATCCTCCTACGAGCAGTACTTC,CASSLGTLSSYEQYF
.,TRBV11-2,TRBJ2-7,.,TGTGCCAGCAGCCAACCCGGACAGCTCTACGAGCAGTACTTC,CASSQPGQLYEQYF
TRBD2,TRBV5-1,TRBJ2-7,.,TGCGCCAGCAGCTCGGGACTAGCGGGACTCTACGAGCAGTACTTC,CASSSGLAGLYEQYF
TRBD2,TRBV7-2,TRBJ2-4,.,TGTGCCAGCAGCCTCGGGGGGATTCAGTACTTC,CASSLGGIQYF
TRBD1,TRBV2,TRBJ2-1,.,TGTGCCGGTTTCGGGACAGGGGATTACAATGAGCAGTTCTTC,CAGFGTGDYNEQFF
TRBD2,TRBV5-1,TRBJ2-1,.,TGCGCCAGCAGCCTATGGGGAGGGGCAACTGGTGAGCAGTTCTTC,CASSLWGGATGEQFF
.,TRBV4-1,TRBJ2-1,.,TGCGCCAGCAGCCAATGGAGTCTAGCGACTGAGCAGTTCTTC,CASSQWSLATEQFF
.,TRBV7-2,TRBJ1-1,.,TGTGCCAGCAGCTTACAGGGTGCGGTAATGAACACTGAAGCTTTCTTT,CASSLQGAVMNTEAFF
.,TRBV6-5,TRBJ2-5,.,TGTGCCAGCAGGCAGGGGTCGGCCCCGTGGACCCAGTACTTC,CASRQGSAPWTQYF
.,TRBV6-6,TRBJ2-5,.,TGTGCCAGCAGTCCACCTCCAAGGGGGGGCGGGGAGACCCAGTACTTC,CASSPPPRGGGETQYF
TRBD1,TRBV5-4,TRBJ1-1,.,TGTGCCAGCAGCTTGGGGACAGGGAGGCAAGCTTTCTTT,CASSLGTGRQAFF
TRBD1,TRBV6-6,TRBJ1-4,.,TGTGCCAGCAGTTACCCACAGGGGGCACTTGAAAAACTGTTTTTT,CASSYPQGALEKLFF
.,TRBV28,TRBJ1-6,.,TGTGCCAGCAGTTTCGTGGAGGGTAGGAATTCACCCCTCCACTTT,CASSFVEGRNSPLHF
.,TRBV6-1,TRBJ1-2,.,TGTGCCAGCCTAGGATTGCGCGGATCCTATGGCTACACCTTC,CASLGLRGSYGYTF
TRBD1,TRBV19,TRBJ1-1,once,TGTGCCAGTAGTAGTAGACAGGGGCGAAGGGACACTGAAGCTTTCTTT,CASSSRQGRRDTEAFF
TRBD2,TRBV11-2,TRBJ2-5,.,TGTGCCAGCACCTTAGCGGGCGGGGAGACCCAGTACTTC,CASTLAGGETQYF
.,TRBV5-1,TRBJ1-2,.,TGCGCCAGCAGCCAACACCCTAACTATGGCTACACCTTC,CASSQHPNYGYTF
.,TRBV2,TRBJ2-2,.,TGTGCCAGCAGAGAGATCACCGGGGAGCTGTTTTTT,CASREITGELFF
.,TRBV30,TRBJ1-4,.,TGTGCCTGGAGTGCGGGGGGTGCTAATGAAAAACTGTTTTTT,CAWSAGGANEKLFF
TRBD1,TRBV19,TRBJ2-2,once,TGTGCCAGTAGCCCCGGGACAGGGGTCGGGGAGCTGTTTTTT,CASSPGTGVGELFF